This passage covers 5 T cell receptor beta chains from one sample sequenced in a study of T cell responses to AZD1222 COVID-19 vaccine. Profiled with immunoSEQ multiplex PCR; TCRdb holds only in-frame clones, not every one. The profile shows about 110,000 clones, approximately 89% of them singletons. The sequencing used peripheral blood, collected 28 days after the second AZD1222 dose. Receptors originate from an adult who received the AZD1222 COVID-19 vaccine.

This chain joins TRBV5-1 and TRBJ2-5, with D unresolved. The CDR3 is made up of 14 amino acids. V dropped 0 bases and J dropped 4 bases, with 10 bases sitting between them. Per the germline V gene, CDR1 is SGHRS and CDR2 is YFSETQ. Here the CDR3 DNA reads TGCGCCAGCAGCTTGGACGGTCCCGGAGAGACCCAGTACTTC. Translation gives CASSLDGPGETQYF. The full variable domain, its missing parts supplied by reference TRBV5-1 and TRBJ2-5, is KAGVTQTPRYLIKTRGQQVTLSCSPISGHRSVSWYQQTPGQGLQFLFEYFSETQRNKGNFPGRFSGRQFSNSRSEMNVSTLELGDSALYLCASSLDGPGETQYFGPGTRLLVL.

The chain uses TRBV29-1 and TRBJ2-7; the D is unclear. This CDR3 spans 11 amino acids. CDR1 and CDR2 (germline): SQVTM, ANQGSEA. V was trimmed by 4 bases and J by 7 bases, leaving 11 bases between them. CDR3 amino acids: CSVVSWKEQYF. The CDR3 DNA reads as TGCAGCGTTGTATCTTGGAAAGAGCAGTACTTC.

The chain links TRBV9 to TRBJ2-1; the D gene is possibly TRBD2 (6 bases). The V and J ends lost 7 bases and 5 bases respectively, with 16 bases between them. Germline CDR1 SGDLS, CDR2 YYNGEE. The CDR3 length is 14 residues. CDR3 bases: TGTGCCAGCCAGCCAAGCGGGTGGAACAATGAGCAGTTCTTC. Its translation: CASQPSGWNNEQFF.

The chain carries TRBV7-6 and TRBJ2-4; D is perhaps TRBD2 (6 bases). The CDR3 extends over 16 amino acids. V was shortened by 5 bases and J by 0 bases, with 14 bases between the two germline ends. Germline values: CDR1 SGHVS, CDR2 FNYEAQ. DNA for the CDR3: TGTGCCAGCAGCCGGGGGATTGAGGAAGCCAAAAACATTCAGTACTTC. This sequence encodes CASSRGIEEAKNIQYF.

The chain combines TRBV6-2 or TRBV6-3 with TRBJ1-2; D call uncertain. The CDR3 extends over 13 amino acids. With 6 bases removed from V and 2 bases from J, the gap between germline ends came to 10 bases. Germline CDR1 reads MNHEY; CDR2 reads SVGEGT. The DNA of the CDR3 is TGTGCCAGCAGCGTAACAAGAAACTATGGCTACACCTTC. Its protein is CASSVTRNYGYTF.